In this sample, the clone carrying this T cell receptor beta chain turned up many times. This sample is part of a study of spatial heterogeneity in lung cancer. For the study at large: An average of more than ten raw reads was observed per unique TCR and UMI combination.

V lost 10 bases and J lost 4, with 17 bases in between. The CDR3 spans 15 residues. Germline V CDR1 and CDR2: MNHEY, SVGAGI. TCRdb itself ran the 5' RACE reads through MiXCR, one entry per CDR3 protein. The sample has about 39,000 distinct CDR3 sequences; approximately 3.1% are singletons. This sample's time point: sample taken at primary tumor resection. The chain recombines TRBV6-5 with TRBJ2-6; the D gene could be TRBD1 or TRBD2 (5 bases each). The sequencing here drew on normal lung tissue next to the tumor, taken at surgery. The TCR was taken from a male donor with early-stage non-small cell lung cancer. CDR3: CATTSWGSGANVLTF. Written as DNA, the CDR3 is TGTGCCACTACAAGTTGGGGGTCCGGGGCCAACGTCCTGACTTTC.